The 8 T cell receptor beta chains given below trace back to one sample, sequenced in a study of shared clonotypes between healthy human individuals. Generated by immunoSEQ multiplex PCR, the TCRdb table keeps only in-frame clones and is missing some. The repertoire holds hundreds of thousands of clones, with 92% as singletons. It was CD45RO-negative cells, positively selected for CCR7, that made up naive CD8 cells, with terminally differentiated effector memory CD45RA+ cells excluded. Sequenced sample: naive CD8+ T cells sorted from blood. The receptors were gathered from a man younger than 40 in good health.

V is TRBV20-1 and J is TRBJ2-7; D unclear. The germline V gene encodes CDR1 DFQATT and CDR2 SNEGSKA (reference sequence). This CDR3 contains 11 residues. V was shortened by 0 bases and J by 7 bases, with 7 bases between the two germline ends. This CDR3 reads CSARDIKEQYF. CDR3 DNA sequence: TGCAGTGCTAGAGATATCAAAGAGCAGTACTTC.

CDR3 protein: CASSLGRGNTGELFF. CDR3 DNA: TGTGCCAGCAGCTTAGGCAGGGGGAACACCGGGGAGCTGTTTTTT. The chain recombines TRBV11-3 with TRBJ2-2, with D possibly matching TRBD1 (6 bases). The V end was cut by 1 base, the J end by 1 base, with 7 bases between. The CDR3 runs to 15 residues. Germline lookup yields CDR1 SGHNT and CDR2 YENEEA. Using reference TRBV11-3 and TRBJ2-2 for the parts outside the CDR3, the full variable domain is EAGVVQSPRYKIIEKKQPVAFWCNPISGHNTLYWYLQNLGQGPELLIRYENEEAVDDSQLPKDRFSAERLKGVDSTLKIQPAELGDSAVYLCASSLGRGNTGELFFGEGSRLTVL.

This clone has a single count. This chain connects TRBV15 to TRBJ2-5; 9 bases line up with TRBD2. V lost 3 bases and J lost 4; bases outside the gene matches: 15. The germline gives CDR1 LNHNV, CDR2 YYDKDF (reference sequence). This CDR3 region has 18 residues. The CDR3 reads CATSSQRSGSLGRETQYF. The CDR3 nucleotides read TGTGCCACCAGCAGTCAGCGTAGCGGGAGTCTAGGTAGAGAGACCCAGTACTTC.

This chain connects TRBV29-1 to TRBJ2-7; D is uncertain. Germline CDR1 reads SQVTM; CDR2 reads ANQGSEA. With 7 bases removed from V and 0 bases from J, the gap between germline ends came to 13 bases. CDR3 length: 13 amino acids. The DNA of the CDR3 is TGCAGCGCCCTCCTTACGAACTCCTACGAGCAGTACTTC. Amino acids: CSALLTNSYEQYF.

V gene TRBV28 combines with J gene TRBJ1-2, with 10 bases aligning to TRBD1. Germline CDR1 reads MDHEN; CDR2 reads SYDVKM. V dropped 3 bases and J dropped 2; count of bases not matched to a gene: 9. The CDR3 loop spans 17 amino acids. The CDR3 spells CASSFLTGGAANYGYTF. The CDR3 DNA reads TGTGCCAGCAGTTTCCTGACAGGGGGCGCAGCCAACTATGGCTACACCTTC.

The chain is built from TRBV7-9 and TRBJ2-6, with no clear D. This CDR3 comprises 15 residues. CDR1 is SEHNR, CDR2 FQNEAQ, per germline (reference sequence). The V gene lost 4 bases and the J gene lost 0 bases, with 7 bases spanning the gap. The CDR3 here is CASSSGASGANVLTF. DNA for the CDR3: TGTGCCAGCAGCTCCGGAGCCTCTGGGGCCAACGTCCTGACTTTC.

The chain uses TRBV28 and TRBJ2-7, with a weak D call TRBD1 (6 bases). Germline CDR1 MDHEN, CDR2 SYDVKM. V lost 7 bases and J 2 bases, leaving 12 bases between the germline ends. The CDR3 contains 13 residues. The CDR3 DNA is TGTGCCAGCACGGGACATGCGACCTACGAGCAGTACTTC. Residues: CASTGHATYEQYF.

The V and J genes are TRBV7-9 and TRBJ1-2; D might be TRBD1 (5 bases). CDR1 is SEHNR and CDR2 is FQNEAQ in the germline V gene (reference sequence). CDR3 size: 15 residues. V was shortened by 5 bases and J by 1 base, with 14 bases between the two germline ends. The CDR3 sequence is CASSGGEGDNYGYTF. DNA of the CDR3: TGTGCCAGCAGCGGGGGGGAAGGCGATAACTATGGCTACACCTTC.